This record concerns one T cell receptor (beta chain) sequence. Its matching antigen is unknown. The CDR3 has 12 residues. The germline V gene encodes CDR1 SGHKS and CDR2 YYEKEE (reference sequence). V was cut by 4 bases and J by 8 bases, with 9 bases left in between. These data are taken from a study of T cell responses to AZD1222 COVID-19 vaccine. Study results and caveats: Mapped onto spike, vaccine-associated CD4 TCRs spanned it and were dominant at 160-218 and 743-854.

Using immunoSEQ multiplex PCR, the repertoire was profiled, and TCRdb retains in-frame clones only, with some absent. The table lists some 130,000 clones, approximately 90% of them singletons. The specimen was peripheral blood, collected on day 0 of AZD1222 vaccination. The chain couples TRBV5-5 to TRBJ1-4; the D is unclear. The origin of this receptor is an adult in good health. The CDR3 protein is CASSASGEKLFF. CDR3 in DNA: TGTGCCAGCAGCGCATCAGGCGAAAAACTGTTTTTT.